This T cell receptor beta chain was recovered during a study of blood T cell repertoires in COVID-19. Background on the study: Samples of COVID-19 (acute and convalescent) were obtained from the United States, Italy and Spain.

Original handling: By means of reference gene primer amplification, nucleated cell counts were estimated. The data were produced by immunoSEQ multiplex PCR, yet TCRdb's version contains in-frame clones alone and is incomplete. The DNA gave D and trimming, while V, J and clone size come from that table. The table lists a few hundred thousand clones, around 89% of them singletons. This CDR3 region has 15 residues. The V end was cut by 4 bases, the J end by 5 bases, with 17 bases between. CDR1 and CDR2 (germline): LGHDT, YNNKEL (reference sequence). The sequence was obtained from a man between 18 and 35 years old who had recovered from COVID-19. J is TRBJ2-5 and V is TRBV3-1 (or the pseudogene TRBV3-2), with D possibly being TRBD1 (7 bases). Sequencing input: peripheral blood. CDR3 residues: CASSPQGGRTETQYF. The DNA of the CDR3 is TGTGCCAGCAGCCCGCAGGGGGGAAGGACTGAGACCCAGTACTTC.